Listed below are T cell receptor beta chains from one sample, sequenced in a study of T cell changes during pregnancy in multiple sclerosis. The method was immunoSEQ multiplex PCR; TCRdb's version includes in-frame clones alone and lacks a portion of them. The table lists about 50,000 clones, about 93% of them singletons. The input for sequencing was CD4+ T cells from peripheral blood mononuclear cells, taken in the second trimester of pregnancy. These receptors all stem from a female donor with multiple sclerosis, enrolled in a pregnancy study. The CDR3 runs from the conserved cysteine through the conserved F or W. Fields, in order: clone size, J gene, V gene, D gene, CDR3 protein, CDR3 DNA. D genes are given only for firm matches. A clone size is listed for some rows: how often the clone was seen (once, few, many), or a class if it is expanded.

clone_size: once
j_call: TRBJ1-1
v_call: TRBV11-3
d_call: .
cdr3_aa: CASSLNDRKYEAFF
cdr3_nt: TGTGCCAGCAGCTTAAACGACAGGAAGTATGAAGCTTTCTTT

clone_size: once
j_call: TRBJ1-4
v_call: TRBV13
d_call: .
cdr3_aa: CASSAGGRNEKLFF
cdr3_nt: TGTGCCAGCAGCGCGGGTGGGAGGAATGAAAAACTGTTTTTT

clone_size: .
j_call: TRBJ2-1
v_call: TRBV7-8
d_call: TRBD1
cdr3_aa: CASSAYPGTGRNEQFF
cdr3_nt: TGTGCCAGCAGCGCTTACCCCGGGACAGGGCGGAATGAGCAGTTCTTC

clone_size: few
j_call: TRBJ1-6
v_call: TRBV6-5
d_call: .
cdr3_aa: CASSYRSSYNSPLHF
cdr3_nt: TGTGCCAGCAGTTACAGGAGCTCCTATAATTCACCCCTCCACTTT

clone_size: .
j_call: TRBJ1-5
v_call: TRBV28
d_call: .
cdr3_aa: CASYSNQPQHF
cdr3_nt: TGTGCCAGCTATAGCAATCAGCCCCAGCATTTT

clone_size: .
j_call: TRBJ1-4
v_call: TRBV15
d_call: TRBD1
cdr3_aa: CATSRDIGTGAGKLFF
cdr3_nt: TGTGCCACCAGCAGAGACATCGGGACAGGGGCTGGAAAACTGTTTTTT

clone_size: .
j_call: TRBJ2-5
v_call: TRBV6-5
d_call: .
cdr3_aa: CASRETQGWRETQYF
cdr3_nt: TGTGCCAGCAGGGAAACACAGGGTTGGAGAGAGACCCAGTACTTC

clone_size: .
j_call: TRBJ1-2
v_call: TRBV27
d_call: TRBD1
cdr3_aa: CASSVDRNYGYTF
cdr3_nt: TGTGCCAGCAGTGTGGACAGGAACTATGGCTACACCTTC

clone_size: .
j_call: TRBJ1-2
v_call: TRBV7-2
d_call: .
cdr3_aa: CASSLVRNYGYTF
cdr3_nt: TGTGCCAGCAGCTTAGTACGGAACTATGGCTACACCTTC

clone_size: .
j_call: TRBJ1-5
v_call: TRBV2
d_call: .
cdr3_aa: CASSVDTLGNQPQHF
cdr3_nt: TGTGCCAGCAGTGTAGATACCCTTGGCAATCAGCCCCAGCATTTT

clone_size: once
j_call: TRBJ2-2
v_call: TRBV5-1
d_call: .
cdr3_aa: CASSPGPGGTGELFF
cdr3_nt: TGCGCCAGCAGCCCCGGACCCGGAGGAACCGGGGAGCTGTTTTTT

clone_size: .
j_call: TRBJ2-1
v_call: TRBV27
d_call: .
cdr3_aa: CASSPLRENNEQFF
cdr3_nt: TGTGCCAGCAGTCCATTGAGAGAGAACAATGAGCAGTTCTTC

clone_size: .
j_call: TRBJ1-5
v_call: TRBV7-9
d_call: .
cdr3_aa: CASSSPGDGQPQHF
cdr3_nt: TGTGCCAGCAGCTCGCCAGGGGACGGACAGCCCCAGCATTTT

clone_size: .
j_call: TRBJ2-5
v_call: TRBV18
d_call: .
cdr3_aa: CASSRELRETQYF
cdr3_nt: TGTGCCAGCTCACGGGAGCTTCGGGAGACCCAGTACTTC

clone_size: .
j_call: TRBJ1-5
v_call: TRBV6-1
d_call: .
cdr3_aa: CASSGESGQPQHF
cdr3_nt: TGTGCCAGCAGTGGAGAATCGGGTCAGCCCCAGCATTTT

clone_size: .
j_call: TRBJ2-3
v_call: TRBV5-5
d_call: TRBD2
cdr3_aa: CASSSLAGGPGDTQYF
cdr3_nt: TGTGCCAGCAGCTCCCTAGCGGGGGGGCCGGGAGATACGCAGTATTTT

clone_size: once
j_call: TRBJ2-3
v_call: TRBV5-5
d_call: TRBD2
cdr3_aa: CASSPGGRNTDTQYF
cdr3_nt: TGTGCCAGCAGTCCGGGAGGCAGAAACACAGATACGCAGTATTTT

clone_size: .
j_call: TRBJ2-7
v_call: TRBV30
d_call: .
cdr3_aa: CAWSLRGEQYF
cdr3_nt: TGTGCCTGGAGTTTAAGGGGGGAGCAGTACTTC

clone_size: .
j_call: TRBJ2-7
v_call: TRBV5-1
d_call: TRBD1
cdr3_aa: CASTPGQGYEQYF
cdr3_nt: TGCGCCAGCACACCGGGACAGGGCTACGAGCAGTACTTC

clone_size: .
j_call: TRBJ1-4
v_call: TRBV7-2
d_call: .
cdr3_aa: CASSLTNGVGEKLFF
cdr3_nt: TGTGCCAGCAGTTTGACTAACGGGGTTGGCGAAAAACTGTTTTTT

clone_size: .
j_call: TRBJ1-2
v_call: TRBV4-1
d_call: .
cdr3_aa: CASSQPLQRDSSRGYTF
cdr3_nt: TGCGCCAGCAGCCAACCCCTTCAACGCGACAGTTCGAGGGGCTACACCTTC

clone_size: once
j_call: TRBJ1-4
v_call: TRBV5-1
d_call: TRBD1
cdr3_aa: CASSLYGTGGNEKLFF
cdr3_nt: TGCGCCAGCAGCTTGTACGGAACAGGGGGAAATGAAAAACTGTTTTTT

clone_size: once
j_call: TRBJ1-1
v_call: TRBV11-3
d_call: .
cdr3_aa: CASSPRTGGEAFF
cdr3_nt: TGTGCCAGCAGCCCACGGACGGGGGGTGAAGCTTTCTTT

clone_size: .
j_call: TRBJ2-7
v_call: TRBV5-4
d_call: .
cdr3_aa: CASSTRQNPISYEQYF
cdr3_nt: TGTGCCAGCAGCACGCGACAGAACCCTATCTCCTACGAGCAGTACTTC

clone_size: .
j_call: TRBJ1-2
v_call: TRBV29-1
d_call: .
cdr3_aa: CSVDSYGYTF
cdr3_nt: TGCAGCGTTGACAGCTATGGCTACACCTTC

clone_size: few
j_call: TRBJ2-1
v_call: TRBV14
d_call: TRBD1
cdr3_aa: CASSPTGSYNEQFF
cdr3_nt: TGTGCCAGCAGTCCGACAGGGTCCTACAATGAGCAGTTCTTC

clone_size: .
j_call: TRBJ1-2
v_call: TRBV5-4
d_call: .
cdr3_aa: CASSSILRKRGLNYGYTF
cdr3_nt: TGTGCCAGCAGCTCTATACTGCGTAAACGCGGCCTTAACTATGGCTACACCTTC

clone_size: .
j_call: TRBJ1-5
v_call: TRBV7-9
d_call: TRBD1
cdr3_aa: CASSKQGDNQPQHF
cdr3_nt: TGTGCCAGCAGCAAACAGGGGGACAATCAGCCCCAGCATTTT

clone_size: .
j_call: TRBJ1-1
v_call: TRBV7-9
d_call: .
cdr3_aa: CASTRGSGNTEAFF
cdr3_nt: TGTGCCAGCACTAGAGGGAGTGGGAACACTGAAGCTTTCTTT

clone_size: .
j_call: TRBJ1-5
v_call: TRBV6-6
d_call: .
cdr3_aa: CASSYSQGSNQPQHF
cdr3_nt: TGTGCCAGCAGTTATTCACAGGGTAGCAATCAGCCCCAGCATTTT

clone_size: .
j_call: TRBJ1-2
v_call: TRBV7-2
d_call: TRBD1
cdr3_aa: CASSLWGQGDGYTF
cdr3_nt: TGTGCCAGCAGCTTATGGGGACAGGGGGATGGCTACACCTTC

clone_size: .
j_call: TRBJ2-2
v_call: TRBV27
d_call: TRBD2
cdr3_aa: CASIQSGLAGGGGELFF
cdr3_nt: TGTGCCAGCATCCAATCGGGACTAGCGGGGGGCGGCGGGGAGCTGTTTTTT

clone_size: .
j_call: TRBJ2-1
v_call: TRBV2
d_call: TRBD2
cdr3_aa: CASSEITSGGPSNEQFF
cdr3_nt: TGTGCCAGCAGTGAAATTACTAGCGGGGGGCCCAGCAATGAGCAGTTCTTC

clone_size: .
j_call: TRBJ2-1
v_call: TRBV6-5
d_call: TRBD2
cdr3_aa: CASSYGGLAGRDEQFF
cdr3_nt: TGTGCCAGCAGTTACGGGGGCCTAGCGGGGCGGGATGAGCAGTTCTTC

clone_size: .
j_call: TRBJ2-2
v_call: TRBV29-1
d_call: TRBD2
cdr3_aa: CSVVAGGLVSGELFF
cdr3_nt: TGCAGCGTTGTGGCGGGGGGGCTGGTATCCGGGGAGCTGTTTTTT

clone_size: .
j_call: TRBJ1-1
v_call: TRBV5-4
d_call: TRBD1
cdr3_aa: CAILPSGGTEAFF
cdr3_nt: TGTGCCATCCTCCCCTCAGGGGGCACTGAAGCTTTCTTT

clone_size: .
j_call: TRBJ2-1
v_call: TRBV27
d_call: TRBD1
cdr3_aa: CASLPLLRQGFYEQFF
cdr3_nt: TGTGCCAGTCTCCCCCTACTCAGACAGGGGTTCTATGAGCAGTTCTTC

clone_size: .
j_call: TRBJ1-2
v_call: TRBV18
d_call: .
cdr3_aa: CASSPNRVEYGYTF
cdr3_nt: TGTGCCAGCTCACCTAACAGGGTGGAGTATGGCTACACCTTC

clone_size: once
j_call: TRBJ1-2
v_call: TRBV5-1
d_call: .
cdr3_aa: CASNPGDNYGYTF
cdr3_nt: TGCGCCAGCAACCCCGGGGATAACTATGGCTACACCTTC

clone_size: once
j_call: TRBJ2-7
v_call: TRBV12-5
d_call: .
cdr3_aa: CASGLQAGHGNEQYF
cdr3_nt: TGTGCTAGTGGTTTGCAGGCGGGCCACGGGAACGAGCAGTACTTC

clone_size: .
j_call: TRBJ2-1
v_call: TRBV5-8
d_call: .
cdr3_aa: CASSLTGYNEQFF
cdr3_nt: TGTGCCAGCAGCTTAACAGGGTACAATGAGCAGTTCTTC

clone_size: .
j_call: TRBJ2-3
v_call: TRBV5-6
d_call: .
cdr3_aa: CASSLGGNQDTQYF
cdr3_nt: TGTGCCAGCAGCTTGGGCGGGAATCAGGATACGCAGTATTTT

clone_size: .
j_call: TRBJ1-4
v_call: TRBV28
d_call: .
cdr3_aa: CASSPLPIPGEKLFF
cdr3_nt: TGTGCCAGCAGCCCTCTACCAATACCGGGGGAAAAACTGTTTTTT

clone_size: .
j_call: TRBJ2-5
v_call: TRBV7-7
d_call: .
cdr3_aa: CASSYYGSETQYF
cdr3_nt: TGTGCTAGCAGCTATTATGGGAGTGAGACCCAGTACTTC

clone_size: once
j_call: TRBJ1-6
v_call: TRBV5-7
d_call: .
cdr3_aa: CASSLSPDSSYNSPLHF
cdr3_nt: TGTGCCAGCAGCTTGTCCCCGGACAGCTCCTATAATTCACCCCTCCACTTT

clone_size: .
j_call: TRBJ1-1
v_call: TRBV2
d_call: TRBD1
cdr3_aa: CASNGGQAPENTEAFF
cdr3_nt: TGTGCCAGCAATGGAGGACAGGCGCCTGAGAACACTGAAGCTTTCTTT

clone_size: .
j_call: TRBJ1-2
v_call: TRBV18
d_call: .
cdr3_aa: CASSPGPFRVDGYTF
cdr3_nt: TGTGCCAGCTCACCTGGTCCCTTTAGAGTTGATGGCTACACCTTC

clone_size: .
j_call: TRBJ2-1
v_call: TRBV4-1
d_call: TRBD2
cdr3_aa: CASSVTSGGNNEQFF
cdr3_nt: TGCGCCAGCAGCGTCACTAGCGGGGGTAACAATGAGCAGTTCTTC

clone_size: .
j_call: TRBJ2-5
v_call: TRBV19
d_call: TRBD2
cdr3_aa: CASSIVGTSSRQTQYF
cdr3_nt: TGTGCCAGTAGTATTGTAGGGACTAGCTCTCGTCAGACCCAGTACTTC

clone_size: .
j_call: TRBJ1-4
v_call: TRBV5-4
d_call: .
cdr3_aa: CASSSETNEKLFF
cdr3_nt: TGTGCCAGCAGCTCAGAAACTAATGAAAAACTGTTTTTT

clone_size: .
j_call: TRBJ1-2
v_call: TRBV11-3
d_call: .
cdr3_aa: CASSFGPGHQDYGYTF
cdr3_nt: TGTGCCAGCAGCTTCGGACCGGGACACCAGGACTATGGCTACACCTTC

clone_size: .
j_call: TRBJ2-7
v_call: TRBV13
d_call: TRBD1
cdr3_aa: CASSLRDRFDEQYF
cdr3_nt: TGTGCCAGCAGCCTCCGGGACAGGTTCGACGAGCAGTACTTC

clone_size: .
j_call: TRBJ2-4
v_call: TRBV12-5
d_call: .
cdr3_aa: CASGLVQTFQAKNIQYF
cdr3_nt: TGTGCTAGTGGTTTGGTACAGACCTTTCAAGCCAAAAACATTCAGTACTTC